This entry is about one TCR beta chain. Its antigen is as yet unknown. The sample originates from a study of shared clonotypes between healthy human individuals. Broader study findings: Only blood was sampled; tissue repertoires likely differ. Relative to their counterparts shared across all four donors, non-shared clonotypes exhibited diminished generation probabilities.

The J segment lost 5 bases and the V segment lost 4 bases, leaving 8 bases of the junction unmatched. The germline V gene has CDR1 SQVTM and CDR2 ANQGSEA. The CDR3 sequence is 14 residues long. Each replicate PCR on the sorted subsets used 150 to 200 ng DNA (around 30,000 T cell genomes). Using immunoSEQ multiplex PCR, the repertoire was profiled, and TCRdb retains in-frame clones only, with some absent. The table lists 1,400,000 or so clones, approximately 98.5% of them singletons, with approximately 0.4% in the top ten. The split of CD4+ cells yielded CD45RA+ naive and CD45RA-negative memory subsets.

The sequenced material came from naive CD4+ T cells sorted from blood. Sample subset: CD45RA+ positively selected. The source of this sequence is a man aged 25 to 40 in good health. The genes are TRBV29-1 and TRBJ2-3, with TRBD2 identical over 8 bases. In DNA, the CDR3 is TGCAGCGTTGGATCAAGCGGGAGTGGAGATACGCAGTATTTT. This sequence encodes CSVGSSGSGDTQYF.